One sample yielded the 5 T cell receptor beta chains listed below, sequenced in a study of T cells in tuberculosis. The repertoire was sequenced with immunoSEQ multiplex PCR; TCRdb's copy has only in-frame clones and lacks some. The sample carries tens of thousands of clones, roughly 96% recorded once. The material sequenced was PBMCs. All receptors come from a donor aged 5 to 30 with latent tuberculosis or without tuberculosis infection.

The chain combines TRBV27 with TRBJ1-1, with 7 bases lining up with TRBD1. Germline-derived CDR1 and CDR2 are MNHEY and SMNVEV (reference sequence). V was clipped by 1 base and J by 8 bases; unmatched bases: 7. There are 14 residues in the CDR3. This CDR3 reads CASSLLPPQGEAFF. CDR3 bases: TGTGCCAGCAGTTTATTGCCCCCACAGGGGGAAGCTTTCTTT.

The V call is TRBV27, the J call TRBJ1-1, with 12 bases identical to TRBD1. V was pared by 5 bases and J by 4 bases, with 8 bases of the junction left unmatched. The CDR3 runs to 16 residues. The germline V gene encodes CDR1 MNHEY and CDR2 SMNVEV (reference sequence). The CDR3 here is CASSPYRDRGRTEAFF. The CDR3 DNA is TGTGCCAGCAGTCCCTACCGGGACAGGGGGCGCACTGAAGCTTTCTTT.

V usage is TRBV11-1 and J usage is TRBJ1-1, with D unclear. Germline values: CDR1 SGHAT, CDR2 FQDESV (reference sequence). The CDR3 covers 13 residues. V was cut by 6 bases and J by 8 bases, with 16 bases left in between. This CDR3 reads CASSSPVRPEAFF. The CDR3 DNA follows: TGTGCCAGCAGTTCACCCGTCAGGCCAGAAGCTTTCTTT.

The chain uses TRBV11-2 and TRBJ2-2; possible D gene TRBD1, 6 bases. Germline assignment: CDR1 SGHAT and CDR2 FQNNGV. CDR3 length equals 17 residues. Trimming took 6 bases from V and 1 from J, leaving 18 bases between them. The CDR3 coding sequence is TGTGCCAGCAGGTCTCGGGAAGGGACACTGAACACCGGGGAGCTGTTTTTT. Protein: CASRSREGTLNTGELFF.

V gene TRBV11-3 combines with J gene TRBJ1-1; no clear D gene. This CDR3 is 13 amino acids long. Germline assignment: CDR1 SGHNT and CDR2 YENEEA. V gave up 5 bases and J gave up 5 bases, with 12 bases separating them. The CDR3 spells CASSLRWRTEAFF. The CDR3 DNA reads as TGTGCCAGCAGCCTACGTTGGAGGACTGAAGCTTTCTTT.